The 29 T cell receptor beta chains reported below all come from one sample, sequenced in a study of T cells in women clearing cervical HPV infection. The repertoire was sequenced with immunoSEQ multiplex PCR; TCRdb's copy has only in-frame clones and lacks some. Its table lists approximately 44,000 clones. The material sequenced was blood buffy coat. Receptors originate from a woman aged 18-70 years with a cervical HPV16 infection that either progressed to CIN3+ or cleared (not recorded which).

This clone counts as medium-sized by frequency. Coverage ceases 3 residues before the CDR3 finishes, and the germline J gene fills in the end. The chain combines TRBV11-2 with TRBJ2-3; possible D gene TRBD1, 5 bases. The length of the CDR3 is 15 residues. Trimming left V 0 bases short and J 2 bases short, with 9 bases between. The germline V gene encodes CDR1 SGHAT and CDR2 FQNNGV. The CDR3 bases that were read are TGTGCCAGCAGCTTAGATTCGACAGACACAGATACG. Protein product: CASSLDSTDTDT. The CDR3 reads in full as CASSLDSTDTDTQYF.

Comments on this clone: The CDR3 end falls 3 residues outside the read, so it is completed with the germline J gene. The chain combines TRBV19 with TRBJ1-4, with 9 bases aligning to TRBD1. CDR3 length: 15 residues. The V gene end was trimmed by 8 bases and the J gene end by 0 bases; junction bases not matched to a gene: 4. Germline V gene data show CDR1 as LNHDA and CDR2 as SQIVND (reference sequence). The sequenced CDR3 bases are TGTGCCAGTGCACAGGGGGCAGCAACTAATGAAAAA. Protein sequence: CASAQGAATNEK. The complete CDR3 protein is CASAQGAATNEKLFF.

In regard to this clone: The CDR3 goes on 3 residues after the read ends, and that part is filled in from the germline J gene. The chain links TRBV7-2 to TRBJ1-1; tentatively, D is TRBD1 (5 bases). CDR1 is SGHTA and CDR2 is FQGNSA in the germline V gene. The CDR3 contains 11 residues. CDR3 sequence: CASSLGTTAFF. CDR3 DNA (partial): TGTGCCAGCAGCTTAGGGACAACG.

Regarding this clone: The missing CDR3 end, 3 residues past where the read stops, is filled in from the germline J gene. This chain links TRBV30 with TRBJ2-5; 11 nucleotides line up with TRBD2. This CDR3 spans 15 amino acids. Germline loops: CDR1 GTSNPN, CDR2 SVGIG (reference sequence). Germline trimming cut 8 bases from V and 3 bases from J; bases unmatched to any gene: 11. The CDR3 is CAGTSGRNREETQYF. The CDR3 bases that were read are TGTGCCGGCACTAGCGGGAGAAATCGGGAAGAGACC.

CDR3 loop: CASSTLEHEQFF. Partial CDR3 DNA: TGTGCCAGCAGCACGCTAGAACATGAG. This chain uses TRBV7-9 with TRBJ2-1; D not resolved. The missing CDR3 end, 3 residues past where the read stops, is filled in from the germline J gene. There are 12 residues in the CDR3. Trimming left V 5 bases short and J 8 bases short, with 10 bases between. The germline gives CDR1 SEHNR, CDR2 FQNEAQ (reference sequence).

About this clone itself: The DNA ends 3 residues before the CDR3 does, and the rest of the CDR3 is filled in from the germline J gene. This chain links TRBV6-1 with TRBJ1-2; weak D call: TRBD1 (5 bases). CDR1 is MNHNS and CDR2 is SASEGT in the germline V gene. The CDR3 consists of 12 residues. The sequenced part of the CDR3 DNA is TGTGCCAGCAGTGAAGCGCGGGGGGGC. Protein product: CASSEARGG. From start to end, the CDR3 is CASSEARGGYTF.

Turning to this clone: The read terminates 3 residues before the CDR3 end, so the remaining end is supplied by the germline J gene. The J gene is TRBJ2-3, the V gene TRBV23-1; 10 bases map to TRBD1. TRBV23-1 qualifies as an ORF whose function is uncertain. The V gene end was trimmed by 9 bases and the J gene end by 7 bases; junction bases not matched to a gene: 19. The CDR3 is 17 amino acids. The CDR3 loop reads CARGGDRGVFGENTQYF. Partial CDR3 DNA: TGCGCCAGGGGCGGGGACAGGGGTGTTTTTGGGGAGAATACG.

In the case of this clone: The read ends 3 residues before the CDR3 terminus; that terminus is restored from the germline J gene. The chain joins TRBV2 to TRBJ2-2; D unclear. The V gene's germline CDR1 is SNHLY and CDR2 FYNNEI. CDR3 length: 14 amino acids. The V end was cut by 6 bases, the J end by 5 bases, with 13 bases between. The CDR3 sequence: CASRVYSQTGELFF. The part of the CDR3 DNA that was read is TGTGCCAGCAGAGTTTATAGCCAGACCGGGGAG. Looking up the rest from reference TRBV2 and TRBJ2-2 gives the full variable domain: EPEVTQTPSHQVTQMGQEVILRCVPISNHLYFYWYRQILGQKVEFLVSFYNNEISEKSEIFDDQFSVERPDGSNFTLKIRSTKLEDSAMYFCASRVYSQTGELFFGEGSRLTVL.

Regarding this clone: The CDR3 end is not reached by the read, which stops 3 residues before it; the germline J gene fills it in. The chain couples TRBV7-3 to TRBJ2-3; D may be TRBD2 (5 bases). This CDR3 contains 11 residues. Looked up from germline, CDR1 is SGHTA and CDR2 is FQGTGA. CDR3 DNA, as far as it was read: TGTGCCCATGGGTACGGGGAGACG. This sequence encodes CAHGYGET. The entire CDR3 sequence reads CAHGYGETQYF.

Comment on this clone: The read ends 3 residues shy of where the CDR3 ends; the end is completed using the germline J gene. The rearrangement links TRBV4-2 to TRBJ2-7, with 8 nucleotides matching TRBD1. Germline values: CDR1 LGHNA, CDR2 YNFKEQ. The CDR3 has 16 residues. V lost 1 base and J lost 1; bases outside the gene matches: 6. CDR3 DNA (partial): TGTGCCAGCAGCCAAGCCCCACAGGGGGATTCCTACGAG. Translation gives CASSQAPQGDSYE. From start to end, the CDR3 is CASSQAPQGDSYEQYF.

Here the CDR3 reads CASKNTGTNTEAFF. The sequenced part of the CDR3 DNA is TGCGCCAGCAAGAATACAGGGACGAACACTGAA. The V and J genes are TRBV5-1 and TRBJ1-1, with D possibly being TRBD1 (6 bases). The missing CDR3 end, 3 residues past where the read stops, is filled in from the germline J gene. The CDR3 has 14 amino acids. CDR1 is SGHRS, CDR2 YFSETQ, per germline. Trimming took 6 bases from V and 1 from J, leaving 13 bases between them.

Comment on this clone: The CDR3 goes on 3 residues after the read ends, and that part is filled in from the germline J gene. The rearrangement joins TRBV20-1 to TRBJ2-3; TRBD2 matches at 11 bases. This CDR3 has 14 residues. CDR1 is DFQATT and CDR2 is SNEGSKA in the germline V gene (reference sequence). The CDR3 sequence: CSARDSGTSGSQYF. The sequenced CDR3 bases are TGCAGTGCTAGAGATTCAGGGACTAGCGGTTCG.

Turning to this clone: The CDR3 end is not reached by the read, which stops 3 residues before it; the germline J gene fills it in. The chain recombines TRBV5-6 with TRBJ2-5; possibly TRBD2 for D (5 bases). Germline CDR1 reads SGHDT; CDR2 reads YYEEEE. Trimming removed 2 bases at V and 4 bases at J, with 12 bases between. This CDR3 contains 14 residues. Partial CDR3 DNA: TGTGCCAGCAGCTTTGCCTCGGGGAGAGAGACC. This sequence encodes CASSFASGRET. The full CDR3 is CASSFASGRETQYF.

Regarding this clone: With the read ending 3 residues before the CDR3 end, the germline J gene is used to fill in that end. The V gene is TRBV7-3, the J gene TRBJ2-3, with D hard to call. Trimming removed 3 bases from V and 2 bases from J, with 9 bases in between. The CDR3 covers 14 residues. Germline V lookup: CDR1 SGHTA, CDR2 FQGTGA. The covered CDR3 bases are TGTGCCAGCAGCTTTGCGGAGAACACAGATACG. Protein: CASSFAENTDT. The whole CDR3 sequence reads CASSFAENTDTQYF.

Notes on this clone: The read is 3 residues too short to cover the CDR3 end, so that end is filled in from the germline J gene. The chain recombines TRBV20-1 with TRBJ2-1; possible D gene TRBD2, 6 bases. Germline CDR1 reads DFQATT; CDR2 reads SNEGSKA (reference sequence). The CDR3 sequence is 14 residues long. The ends were cut back, 3 bases at V and 9 bases at J, with 18 bases in the middle. The CDR3 protein is CSASRQGGWGEQFF. The sequenced part of the CDR3 DNA is TGCAGTGCTAGTCGGCAGGGAGGATGGGGTGAG.

A note on this clone: The read falls 3 residues short of the CDR3 end, and the missing part is taken from the germline J gene. V and J are TRBV7-3 and TRBJ1-1, with D maybe TRBD1 (6 bases). The germline V gene encodes CDR1 SGHTA and CDR2 FQGTGA. Trimming shortened V by 4 bases and J by 1 base, and 16 bases separated the two germline ends. The CDR3 spans 16 residues. The CDR3 region is CASSSGPGGGNTEAFF. The CDR3 DNA, read in part, is TGTGCCAGCAGCTCAGGGCCTGGAGGGGGGAACACTGAA.

On this clone itself: The read is 3 residues too short to cover the CDR3 end, so that end is filled in from the germline J gene. V is TRBV29-1 and J is TRBJ1-2, with 12 positions matching TRBD1. CDR3 length: 15 amino acids. Germline CDR1 and CDR2: SQVTM and ANQGSEA. Trimming removed 6 bases from V and 7 bases from J; junction bases left unmatched: 12. The CDR3 sequence: CSVIGIPGQGAGYTF. The CDR3 DNA, read in part, is TGCAGCGTAATCGGAATTCCGGGACAGGGGGCTGGC.

In the case of this clone: The read ends 3 residues early relative to the CDR3; the germline J gene fills the gap. The chain couples TRBV7-2 to TRBJ1-2; D is unresolved. The CDR3 sequence is 12 residues long. CDR1 and CDR2 (germline): SGHTA, FQGNSA. Partial CDR3 DNA: TGTGCCAGCAGCTTGAACTTCAAGGGC. It encodes CASSLNFKG. In full, the CDR3 reads CASSLNFKGYTF.

Points on this clone: The CDR3 extends 3 residues past the end of the read, so its final part is completed from the germline J gene. This chain joins TRBV7-9 and TRBJ1-2, with 8 bases identical to TRBD1. The germline CDR1 and CDR2 sequences are SEHNR and FQNEAQ (reference sequence). V gave up 0 bases and J gave up 6 bases; unmatched junction bases: 0. This CDR3 contains 13 residues. The CDR3: CASSLAQGDGYTF. The CDR3 DNA, read in part, is TGTGCCAGCAGCTTAGCACAGGGGGATGGC. Variable domain in full (rest from reference TRBV7-9 and TRBJ1-2): DTGVSQNPRHKITKRGQNVTFRCDPISEHNRLYWYRQTLGQGPEFLTYFQNEAQLEKSRLLSDRFSAERPKGSFSTLEIQRTEQGDSAMYLCASSLAQGDGYTFGSGTRLTVV.

On this clone itself: The missing CDR3 end, 3 residues past where the read stops, is filled in from the germline J gene. The chain uses TRBV7-3 and TRBJ2-5; 11 nucleotides agree with TRBD1. This CDR3 region has 18 residues. Trimming took 3 bases from V and 0 from J; bases not matched to a gene: 9. Germline V gives CDR1 SGHTA, CDR2 FQGTGA. The CDR3 region is CASSLTGTGGPYQETQYF. The CDR3 bases that were read are TGTGCCAGCAGCTTGACCGGGACAGGGGGACCGTACCAAGAGACC.

Note on this clone: The CDR3 goes on 3 residues after the read ends, and that part is filled in from the germline J gene. The genes are TRBV19 and TRBJ1-6; 8 nucleotides line up with TRBD1. Germline CDR1 LNHDA, CDR2 SQIVND (reference sequence). After removal of 8 bases from V and 2 bases from J, the junction contained 5 bases not matched to a gene. The CDR3 consists of 15 residues. The part of the CDR3 DNA that was read is TGTGCCAGTGCCCGGACAGGGACCTATAATTCACCC. This sequence encodes CASARTGTYNSP. The whole CDR3 sequence is CASARTGTYNSPLHF.

Worth noting for this clone: The read halts 3 residues ahead of the CDR3 end, with the missing end drawn from the germline J gene. The J gene is TRBJ2-3, the V gene TRBV29-1; D possibly corresponds to TRBD1 (7 bases). The CDR3 runs 14 residues. V was shortened by 4 bases and J by 1 base, with 12 bases between the two germline ends. CDR1 is SQVTM and CDR2 is ANQGSEA in the germline V gene. This chain's CDR3 is CSVAGRGGTDTQYF. Incomplete CDR3 DNA: TGCAGCGTTGCGGGCAGGGGGGGCACAGATACG.

Concerning this clone: Sequencing ends 3 residues short of the CDR3 end; the germline J gene provides the rest. The V gene is TRBV5-4, the J gene TRBJ2-4, with no clear D. The CDR3 covers 14 residues. V lost 0 bases and J 3 bases, leaving 7 bases between the germline ends. The germline V gene has CDR1 SGHNT and CDR2 YYREEE (reference sequence). CDR3: CASSLEGYKNIQYF. CDR3 DNA, as far as it was read: TGTGCCAGCAGCTTGGAGGGTTACAAAAACATT.

Points on this clone: The CDR3 extends 3 residues past the end of the read, so its final part is completed from the germline J gene. The chain is built from TRBV5-4 and TRBJ1-2; D call uncertain. The CDR3 is 14 residues long. V lost 0 bases, J lost 1 base, and 7 bases lay in between. The germline CDR1 and CDR2 sequences are SGHNT and YYREEE (reference sequence). CDR3 sequence: CASSLGGDNYGYTF. CDR3 DNA, as far as it was read: TGTGCCAGCAGCTTGGGCGGAGATAACTATGGC.

As concerns this clone: The read is 3 residues too short to cover the CDR3 end, so that end is filled in from the germline J gene. The chain carries TRBV7-2 and TRBJ2-7; 13 nucleotides match TRBD2. J gave up 5 bases and V 3 bases, and 4 bases lay outside the gene matches. CDR1 is SGHTA and CDR2 is FQGNSA in the germline V gene. This CDR3 comprises 15 residues. The covered CDR3 bases are TGTGCCAGCAGCTTGGGACTAGCGGGAAACAACGAG. This gives the protein CASSLGLAGNNE. In full, the CDR3 is CASSLGLAGNNEQYF.

Note on this clone: The CDR3 end falls 3 residues outside the read, so it is completed with the germline J gene. The rearrangement links TRBV18 to TRBJ1-2; TRBD1 matches at 7 bases. CDR1 is KGHSH and CDR2 is LQKENI in the germline V gene. CDR3 length: 15 residues. The sequenced part of the CDR3 DNA is TGTGCCAGCTCACCACCGAGGAGGGGGCGTAACGAC. This sequence encodes CASSPPRRGRND. The complete CDR3 protein is CASSPPRRGRNDYTF.

About this clone: The sequence runs out 3 residues before the end of the CDR3; the remainder is reconstructed from the germline J gene. The chain combines TRBV11-2 with TRBJ1-1; D gene uncertain. CDR1 and CDR2 from the germline V gene are SGHAT and FQNNGV. CDR3 size: 14 residues. V was shortened by 1 base and J by 1 base, with 7 bases between the two germline ends. CDR3 in amino acids: CASSLGPKNTEAFF. CDR3 DNA, as far as it was read: TGTGCCAGCAGCTTAGGTCCAAAGAACACTGAA. Full variable domain (rest looked up from reference TRBV11-2 and TRBJ1-1): EAGVAQSPRYKIIEKRQSVAFWCNPISGHATLYWYQQILGQGPKLLIQFQNNGVVDDSQLPKDRFSAERLKGVDSTLKIQPAKLEDSAVYLCASSLGPKNTEAFFGQGTRLTVV.

A note on this clone: The read comes to an end 3 residues before the CDR3 does, leaving the germline J gene to fill in the end. The chain is built from TRBV2 and TRBJ1-1, with D possibly matching TRBD1 (6 bases). V dropped 1 base and J dropped 1 base, with 13 bases sitting between them. The CDR3 extends over 16 amino acids. Germline-derived CDR1 and CDR2 are SNHLY and FYNNEI. CDR3 region: CASSEVAGEPNTEAFF. The CDR3 bases that were read are TGTGCCAGCAGTGAAGTGGCAGGGGAACCGAACACTGAA.

Of note for this clone: The CDR3 end lies 3 residues beyond the end of the read and is filled in from the germline J gene. The chain carries TRBV30 and TRBJ1-4; D is unresolved. The length of the CDR3 is 14 residues. Germline assignment: CDR1 GTSNPN and CDR2 SVGIG (reference sequence). The CDR3 here is CAWRPSSYNSPLFF. The CDR3 bases that were read are TGTGCCTGGAGGCCTAGCTCCTATAATTCACCA.